This section outlines one TCR beta chain sequence together with its context. Germline-derived CDR1 and CDR2 are MGHRA and YSYEKL. J gave up 2 bases and V 4 bases, and 6 bases lay outside the gene matches. The CDR3 runs 16 residues. This sample was taken from a study of control samples from healthy donors and cancer patients. Profiled with immunoSEQ multiplex PCR; TCRdb holds only in-frame clones, not every one. The sample yields 95,000 to 150,000 clones, around 92% seen once. V and J are TRBV4-1 and TRBJ2-1, with 9 bases identical to TRBD2. The sequenced material came from PBMCs. The receptor's source is a man of 80 years or more with head and neck cancer. This CDR3 reads CASSLSTSGTYNEQFF. CDR3 coding DNA: TGCGCCAGCAGCCTGTCGACTAGCGGAACCTACAATGAGCAGTTCTTC.